The 9 T cell receptor beta chains below all came from one sample that was sequenced in a study of T cell repertoires in cytomegalovirus infection. These receptors have no identified antigens. TCRdb itself ran the reads through MiXCR, one entry per CDR3 protein. The sample carries 650,000 to 850,000 distinct CDR3 sequences, roughly 29% recorded once. The input for sequencing was cultured CD8+ T cells from PBMCs, taken from culture after CMV antigen stimulation. These receptors were obtained from a human donor in good health (CMV status not recorded). Some clones in this sample may be carry-over from other donors' samples.

The chain is built from TRBV27 and TRBJ2-1; D could derive from TRBD1 or TRBD2 (5 bases each). V lost 3 bases and J 7 bases, leaving 16 bases between the germline ends. The CDR3 extends over 15 amino acids. CDR1 and CDR2 (germline): MNHEY, SMNVEV (reference sequence). The CDR3 loop is CASSFSGTPWNEQFF. CDR3 sequence (DNA): TGTGCCAGCAGTTTTTCCGGGACCCCGTGGAATGAGCAGTTCTTC.

This clonotype was seen only a few times. The chain carries TRBV27 and TRBJ1-1, with a weak D call TRBD1 (6 bases). The CDR3 loop spans 15 amino acids. V was cut by 1 base and J by 1 base, with 10 bases left in between. The germline V gene has CDR1 MNHEY and CDR2 SMNVEV (reference sequence). This CDR3 is CASSLLQGKNTEAFF. CDR3 coding DNA: TGTGCCAGCAGTTTATTGCAGGGGAAGAACACTGAAGCTTTCTTT.

The chain recombines TRBV24-1 with TRBJ1-2; perhaps TRBD1 as D (6 bases). The CDR3 is 16 residues long. The V end was cut by 0 bases, the J end by 4 bases, with 14 bases between. The germline V gene encodes CDR1 KGHDR and CDR2 SFDVKD. In nucleotides, the CDR3 is TGTGCCACCAGTGATTTGGGGCAGGGGAATAGCTATGGCTACACCTTC. Encoded protein: CATSDLGQGNSYGYTF.

This clonotype was recorded at least ten times. V gene TRBV7-6 combines with J gene TRBJ2-6; 9 bases line up with TRBD1. This CDR3 contains 23 residues. Germline V lookup: CDR1 SGHVS, CDR2 FNYEAQ. The trim removed 2 bases at V and 0 bases at J, leaving 20 bases unmatched. CDR3 amino acids: CASSLNLAGGPGQGSSGANVLTF. The DNA for the CDR3 is TGTGCCAGCAGCTTAAACTTAGCCGGGGGCCCGGGACAGGGTAGCTCTGGGGCCAACGTCCTGACTTTC.

The chain recombines TRBV6-5 with TRBJ2-2; TRBD1 matches 8 bases. The CDR3 totals 13 residues. Germline V gives CDR1 MNHEY, CDR2 SVGAGI. V shed 8 bases and J 1 base; nucleotides not matched to a gene: 0. In DNA, the CDR3 is TGTGCCAGCGGGACAGGGAACACCGGGGAGCTGTTTTTT. Amino acid sequence: CASGTGNTGELFF.

This clonotype was seen repeatedly, ten times or more. The chain combines TRBV7-8 with TRBJ2-3; TRBD2 matches at 9 bases. There are 17 residues in the CDR3. The trim removed 1 base at V and 0 bases at J, leaving 5 bases unmatched. CDR1 and CDR2 from the germline V gene are SGHVS and FQNEAQ. The CDR3 spells CASSLGRLAGSTDTQYF. The DNA of the CDR3 is TGTGCCAGCAGCTTAGGACGGCTAGCGGGGAGCACAGATACGCAGTATTTT.

The table lists this clonotype with a few counts. This rearrangement joins TRBV24-1 to TRBJ2-1, with D possibly matching TRBD1 (5 bases). V lost 4 bases to trimming and J lost 5 bases, with 11 bases between them. Germline V gene sequence: CDR1 KGHDR, CDR2 SFDVKD. The CDR3 extends over 14 amino acids. The DNA of the CDR3 is TGTGCCACCAGTGAGTCAGGGAATGACAATGAGCAGTTCTTC. Amino acid sequence: CATSESGNDNEQFF.

Many counts were recorded for this clonotype. This chain uses TRBV7-6 with TRBJ2-3, with a tentative D call TRBD1 (6 bases). The CDR3 is made up of 16 amino acids. Germline V gives CDR1 SGHVS, CDR2 FNYEAQ. Trimming took 5 bases from V and 1 from J, leaving 16 bases between them. The CDR3 nucleotides are TGTGCCAGCAGCCCCCTAGGGGGATTAGGCACAGATACGCAGTATTTT. Translation: CASSPLGGLGTDTQYF.

The chain is built from TRBV25-1 and TRBJ2-1; D perhaps matches TRBD1 (5 bases). The germline V gene encodes CDR1 MGHDK and CDR2 SYGVNS. This CDR3 region has 10 residues. V was clipped by 8 bases and J by 9 bases, with 8 bases between them. CDR3 residues: CASQGTEQFF. CDR3 bases: TGTGCCAGCCAGGGTACTGAGCAGTTCTTC.